The clone carrying this T cell receptor (beta chain) came up once. The CDR3 extends over 15 amino acids. Trimming took 6 bases from V and 6 from J; bases not matched to a gene: 8. Per the germline V gene, CDR1 is LNHDA and CDR2 is SQIVND (reference sequence). The data belong to a study of blood T cell repertoires in COVID-19. The overall study: COVID-19 samples from acute and convalescent phases originated in the United States, Italy and Spain. PBMCs, B-cell-depleted T cells, or T cells were the source of the cDNA or gDNA that made up the material.

Authors' analysis steps: Scientists estimated how many nucleated cells there were by amplifying reference gene primers. Here immunoSEQ multiplex PCR was the method, and the copy in TCRdb shows in-frame clones only, minus some. The DNA was the basis for D and trimming; V, J and clone size are from that table. The sample consists of tens of thousands of clones, approximately 78% of them appearing once. The sequenced material came from peripheral blood. V gene TRBV19 combines with J gene TRBJ2-3, with 11 positions matching TRBD1. The sequence was obtained from a human donor in a cohort sampled during active COVID-19. CDR3 nucleotide sequence: TGTGCCAGTAGAACTCGGACAGGGGGCAGGGATACGCAGTATTTT. Translated, it gives CASRTRTGGRDTQYF.